The 16 T cell receptor beta chains below were found in one sample sequenced in a study of blood T cell repertoires in COVID-19. The protocol was immunoSEQ multiplex PCR, while the TCRdb copy is restricted to in-frame clones and leaves out a portion. The data contain roughly 430,000 clones, approximately 91% of them seen just once; the ten biggest clones take up around 2.1%. Specimen: PBMCs or T cells enriched from blood (not recorded which). The receptor source for this set is a woman aged 40 to 49 with acute COVID-19.

J is TRBJ2-5 and V is TRBV9; 7 nucleotides agree with TRBD2. Germline V gives CDR1 SGDLS, CDR2 YYNGEE. The CDR3 spans 15 residues. After removal of 1 base from V and 4 bases from J, the junction contained 7 bases not matched to a gene. CDR3 loop: CASSVWEAGRETQYF. Here the CDR3 DNA reads TGTGCCAGCAGCGTATGGGAAGCGGGGCGAGAGACCCAGTACTTC. Supplemented by reference TRBV9 and TRBJ2-5, the full variable domain reads DSGVTQTPKHLITATGQRVTLRCSPRSGDLSVYWYQQSLDQGLQFLIQYYNGEERAKGNILERFSAQQFPDLHSELNLSSLELGDSALYFCASSVWEAGRETQYFGPGTRLLVL.

This rearrangement joins TRBV18 to TRBJ2-5; D not resolved. Germline V gives CDR1 KGHSH, CDR2 LQKENI. This CDR3 region has 14 residues. Trimming took off 0 bases at V and 7 bases at J, with 12 bases between the two ends. The CDR3 DNA reads TGTGCCAGCTCACCACCTGCCGCTATCGCGACCCAGTACTTC. Its translation is CASSPPAAIATQYF.

The rearrangement joins TRBV5-4 to TRBJ2-1; D remains ambiguous. The V end lost 1 base, the J end lost 4 bases, and 6 bases lay between the germline ends. This CDR3 contains 13 residues. The germline V gene encodes CDR1 SGHNT and CDR2 YYREEE (reference sequence). The CDR3 spells CASSLSAYNEQFF. CDR3 nucleotide sequence: TGTGCCAGCAGCTTGTCTGCGTACAATGAGCAGTTCTTC.

The sample holds a few counts of this clone. The chain joins TRBV12-5 to TRBJ1-5; 9 positions agree with TRBD1. Germline V gene data show CDR1 as LGHNT and CDR2 as FRNRAP. The V gene end was trimmed by 5 bases and the J gene end by 3 bases; junction bases not matched to a gene: 8. CDR3 length equals 16 residues. In DNA form, the CDR3 reads TGTGCTAGTGGTCCTCCCGGGACAGGGCCCAATCAGCCCCAGCATTTT. This codes for CASGPPGTGPNQPQHF.

The chain uses TRBV4-1 and TRBJ2-5; TRBD2 matches at 7 bases. The CDR3 length is 15 residues. Trimming removed 2 bases from V and 4 bases from J; junction bases left unmatched: 7. Germline CDR1 reads MGHRA; CDR2 reads YSYEKL. CDR3 DNA sequence: TGCGCCAGCAGCCAACCCCAGCGGGGCCCAGAGACCCAGTACTTC. Translating it yields CASSQPQRGPETQYF.

The chain couples TRBV7-9 to TRBJ1-3, with TRBD1 identical over 7 bases. The CDR3 covers 13 residues. After removal of 5 bases from V and 9 bases from J, the junction contained 7 bases not matched to a gene. Looked up from germline, CDR1 is SEHNR and CDR2 is FQNEAQ (reference sequence). The CDR3 DNA follows: TGTGCCAGCAGCGTTGACAGGGAAGGCACCATATATTTT. Encoded protein: CASSVDREGTIYF.

The V gene is TRBV7-9, the J gene TRBJ2-2, with D tentatively TRBD2 (6 bases). V shed 0 bases and J shed 2 bases, with 7 bases lying between them. The germline gives CDR1 SEHNR, CDR2 FQNEAQ (reference sequence). The CDR3 is 15 amino acids. The DNA of the CDR3 is TGTGCCAGCAGCTTAGCGCGGGGTAACACCGGGGAGCTGTTTTTT. It encodes CASSLARGNTGELFF.

V and J are TRBV3-1 (or the pseudogene TRBV3-2) and TRBJ2-4; D ambiguous. The germline CDR1 and CDR2 sequences are LGHDT and YNNKEL (reference sequence). This CDR3 spans 15 amino acids. V was clipped by 3 bases and J by 0 bases, with 9 bases between them. The CDR3 DNA reads as TGTGCCAGCAGCCACGGTCCCGTAGCCAAAAACATTCAGTACTTC. This translates into CASSHGPVAKNIQYF.

This chain uses TRBV11-2 with TRBJ1-3; D unresolved. Germline loops: CDR1 SGHAT, CDR2 FQNNGV. This CDR3 spans 15 amino acids. The V end was cut by 0 bases, the J end by 0 bases, with 6 bases between. The CDR3, as DNA: TGTGCCAGCAGCTTAGACGGGGACTCTGGAAACACCATATATTTT. Protein product: CASSLDGDSGNTIYF.

About this clone itself: The same CDR3 is also encoded by other DNA sequences in this sample. The rearrangement joins TRBV6-5 to TRBJ2-7, with TRBD1 matching 8 bases. The length of the CDR3 is 13 residues. From germline, CDR1 is MNHEY and CDR2 SVGAGI. The junction had 4 bases not matched to a gene; V was cut back by 5 bases and J by 4 bases. In nucleotides, the CDR3 is TGTGCCAGCAGTAGGACAGGGCTTTACGAGCAGTACTTC. Translation: CASSRTGLYEQYF.

V gene TRBV7-9 combines with J gene TRBJ2-5; tentative D call: TRBD2 (6 bases). Germline CDR1 SEHNR, CDR2 FQNEAQ (reference sequence). This CDR3 is 15 amino acids long. Trimming cost V 2 bases and J 2 bases, with 12 bases left between them. Written as DNA, the CDR3 is TGTGCCAGCAGCTTATTGGTTAGCGGACAAGAGACCCAGTACTTC. Its protein is CASSLLVSGQETQYF.

The chain carries TRBV12-3 or TRBV12-4 and TRBJ1-5; D call uncertain. The CDR3 contains 13 residues. Between the trimmed V and J ends, which lost 5 bases and 6 bases, there was a span of 11 bases. The CDR3 sequence is CASSLYGAQPQHF. DNA for the CDR3: TGTGCCAGCAGTCTCTACGGAGCTCAGCCCCAGCATTTT.

J is TRBJ1-2 and V is TRBV2; 7 nucleotides align to TRBD1. V was pared by 3 bases and J by 4 bases, with 11 bases of the junction left unmatched. This CDR3 spans 16 amino acids. Germline V CDR1 and CDR2: SNHLY, FYNNEI. Here the CDR3 DNA reads TGTGCCAGCAGTGACCAATCGTGGACAGGCCTCTATGGCTACACCTTC. It encodes CASSDQSWTGLYGYTF.

The table lists this clone with a count of one. CDR3 in DNA: TGTGCCAGCAGTGAAGCGCTCGGGGTGACGCAGTATTTT. This translates into CASSEALGVTQYF. The rearrangement uses TRBV2 and TRBJ2-3; possible D gene TRBD2, 5 bases. Germline assignment: CDR1 SNHLY and CDR2 FYNNEI. The CDR3 is 13 amino acids. The germline V and J ends were trimmed by 0 bases and 9 bases, with 10 bases remaining between them.

This sequence joins TRBV7-9 and TRBJ2-7; 9 bases are shared with TRBD1. V lost 5 bases and J lost 3; bases outside the gene matches: 8. Per germline, CDR1 SEHNR and CDR2 FQNEAQ (reference sequence). This CDR3 has 15 amino acids. The CDR3 reads CASSHGTGSLYEQYF. The CDR3 coding sequence is TGTGCCAGCAGCCACGGGACAGGGAGTCTCTACGAGCAGTACTTC.

The chain links TRBV2 to TRBJ2-5, with TRBD2 matching over 8 bases. Germline V gene sequence: CDR1 SNHLY, CDR2 FYNNEI. The CDR3 totals 16 residues. The ends lost 7 bases at V and 5 bases at J; junction bases unmatched: 15. The CDR3 nucleotides are TGTGCCAGCACCCTTCTCGGGGGGGGGTTAGCTGAGACCCAGTACTTC. Translated: CASTLLGGGLAETQYF.